This T cell receptor (beta chain) was recorded in a study of blood T cell repertoires in COVID-19. Study overall: Donors in the United States, Italy and Spain gave samples during acute or convalescent COVID-19. From T cells, B-cell-depleted T cells, or PBMCs came the material, which was cDNA or gDNA.

In the original processing: Amplification of reference gene primers provided the estimated nucleated cell counts. Sequenced by immunoSEQ multiplex PCR; TCRdb stores in-frame clones only, minus some. D and trimming come from the DNA, and the V and J calls and clone size come from that table. The sample lists under 55,000 clones; more than 70% were seen once. Germline CDR1 KGHSH, CDR2 LQKENI. V lost 2 bases and J lost 0, with 5 bases in between. CDR3 size: 14 residues. The clonotype was recovered from a human donor in a cohort sampled during active COVID-19. This sequence joins TRBV18 and TRBJ1-5; D not resolved. Sequenced sample: peripheral blood. The CDR3 loop reads CASSPDNSNQPQHF. The CDR3 coding sequence is TGTGCCAGCTCACCAGACAATAGCAATCAGCCCCAGCATTTT.